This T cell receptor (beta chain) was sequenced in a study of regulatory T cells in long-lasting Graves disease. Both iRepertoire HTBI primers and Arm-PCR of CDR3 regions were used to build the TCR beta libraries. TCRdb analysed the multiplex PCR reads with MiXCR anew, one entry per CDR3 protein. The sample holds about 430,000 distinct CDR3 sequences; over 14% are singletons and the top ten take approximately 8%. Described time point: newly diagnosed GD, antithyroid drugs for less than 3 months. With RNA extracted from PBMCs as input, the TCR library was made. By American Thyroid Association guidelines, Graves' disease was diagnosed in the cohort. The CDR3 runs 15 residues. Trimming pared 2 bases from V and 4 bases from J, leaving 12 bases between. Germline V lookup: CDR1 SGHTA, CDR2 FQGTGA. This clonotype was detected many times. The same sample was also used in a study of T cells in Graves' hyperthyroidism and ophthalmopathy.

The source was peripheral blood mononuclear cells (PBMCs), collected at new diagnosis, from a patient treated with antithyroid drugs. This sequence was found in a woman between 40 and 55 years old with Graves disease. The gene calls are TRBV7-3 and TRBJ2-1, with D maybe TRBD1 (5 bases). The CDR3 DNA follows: TGTGCCAGCAGCTTAGGGGCGGACGATTACAATGAGCAGTTCTTC. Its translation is CASSLGADDYNEQFF.